The 27 T cell receptor beta chains presented below share a single source sample, sequenced in a study of blood T cell repertoires in COVID-19. Sequencing used immunoSEQ multiplex PCR; TCRdb keeps in-frame clones, though not all of them. Altogether 250,000 to 300,000 clones are present, about 90% being singletons, with the ten largest covering over 3.5%. Sequenced sample: peripheral blood. Receptors originate from a middle-aged woman with acute or convalescent COVID-19.

The chain has TRBV11-3 and TRBJ1-4; no firm D call. Germline CDR1 is SGHNT and CDR2 is YENEEA. This CDR3 has 15 amino acids. V lost 3 bases and J 4 bases, leaving 12 bases between the germline ends. CDR3 nucleotides: TGTGCCAGCAGCTTTGGTCAGGTTCGTAATGAAAAACTGTTTTTT. It codes for CASSFGQVRNEKLFF.

The chain recombines TRBV7-2 with TRBJ2-3; 10 bases map to TRBD2. This CDR3 has 15 residues. With 2 bases clipped from V and 8 bases from J, the junction kept 7 bases outside the gene matches. Germline loops: CDR1 SGHTA, CDR2 FQGNSA. The CDR3 loop reads CASSLRGLATPTQYF. CDR3 bases: TGTGCCAGCAGCTTAAGGGGACTAGCGACCCCTACGCAGTATTTT. The full variable domain, rest sourced from reference TRBV7-2 and TRBJ2-3, is GAGVSQSPSNKVTEKGKDVELRCDPISGHTALYWYRQSLGQGLEFLIYFQGNSAPDKSGLPSDRFSAERTGGSVSTLTIQRTQQEDSAVYLCASSLRGLATPTQYFGPGTRLTVL.

V gene TRBV15 combines with J gene TRBJ1-4; no firm D call. The CDR3 runs to 15 residues. V lost 4 bases and J 8 bases, leaving 17 bases between the germline ends. Germline V gives CDR1 LNHNV, CDR2 YYDKDF (reference sequence). The CDR3 spells CATSTVGGRGEKLFF. The CDR3 coding sequence is TGTGCCACCAGCACGGTGGGAGGGAGAGGCGAAAAACTGTTTTTT.

Notes on this clone: Other DNA variants within this sample encode the same CDR3. The rearrangement uses TRBV5-6 and TRBJ1-5; D remains unclear. The V and J ends lost 0 bases and 1 base respectively, with 5 bases between them. The V gene's germline CDR1 is SGHDT and CDR2 YYEEEE. CDR3 length: 14 amino acids. In DNA, the CDR3 is TGTGCCAGCAGCTTGGGCGGCAGCAATCAGCCCCAGCATTTT. It is translated as CASSLGGSNQPQHF. Together with reference TRBV5-6 and TRBJ1-5, the CDR3 gives the full variable domain: DAGVTQSPTHLIKTRGQQVTLRCSPKSGHDTVSWYQQALGQGPQFIFQYYEEEERQRGNFPDRFSGHQFPNYSSELNVNALLLGDSALYLCASSLGGSNQPQHFGDGTRLSIL.

The chain recombines TRBV5-1 with TRBJ1-6; the match to TRBD1 covers 8 bases. Per the germline V gene, CDR1 is SGHRS and CDR2 is YFSETQ. Germline trimming cut 0 bases from V and 8 bases from J; bases unmatched to any gene: 7. CDR3 length equals 16 residues. This CDR3 reads CASSLGAQGVHSPLHF. The DNA of the CDR3 is TGCGCCAGCAGCTTGGGCGCACAGGGGGTTCATTCACCCCTCCACTTT.

The chain uses TRBV3-1 (or the pseudogene TRBV3-2) and TRBJ1-1; TRBD1 matches 7 bases. J gave up 4 bases and V 5 bases, and 10 bases lay outside the gene matches. Germline assignment: CDR1 LGHDT and CDR2 YNNKEL (reference sequence). CDR3 length: 15 residues. The CDR3 DNA is TGTGCCAGCAGCGCACCCGACAGGGCGGGCACTGAAGCTTTCTTT. This codes for CASSAPDRAGTEAFF.

The V call is TRBV9, the J call TRBJ1-1, with D unclear. Germline-derived CDR1 and CDR2 are SGDLS and YYNGEE. The CDR3 has 13 amino acids. The ends were cut back, 4 bases at V and 3 bases at J, with 10 bases in the middle. The CDR3 here is CASSTRLHTEAFF. The DNA for the CDR3 is TGTGCCAGCAGCACCCGACTACACACTGAAGCTTTCTTT.

The chain combines TRBV6-2 or TRBV6-3 with TRBJ2-7; 7 bases line up with TRBD2. Germline-derived CDR1 and CDR2 are MNHEY and SVGEGT. V shed 7 bases, J shed 4 bases, and the junction held 10 bases outside the gene matches. The length of the CDR3 is 14 residues. CDR3 bases: TGTGCCAGCACCCCAGGAAGCGGGGAATACGAGCAGTACGTC. Its translation: CASTPGSGEYEQYV.

The chain combines TRBV6-5 with TRBJ1-2; 9 bases match TRBD1. CDR1 is MNHEY and CDR2 is SVGAGI in the germline V gene. V was pared by 7 bases and J by 2 bases, with 5 bases of the junction left unmatched. CDR3 length equals 14 residues. The CDR3 here is CASIPGQGNYGYTF. DNA of the CDR3: TGTGCCAGCATTCCGGGACAGGGAAACTATGGCTACACCTTC.

V is TRBV5-1 and J is TRBJ1-6, with D possibly matching TRBD1 (6 bases). The CDR3 runs to 16 residues. From germline, CDR1 is SGHRS and CDR2 YFSETQ. The V end lost 2 bases, the J end lost 7 bases, and 16 bases lay between the germline ends. CDR3 sequence (DNA): TGCGCCAGCAGCTTTACAGGAGGACAGAAAAATTCACCCCTCCACTTT. Its protein is CASSFTGGQKNSPLHF.

V usage is TRBV19 and J usage is TRBJ1-1, with 9 bases fitting TRBD1. Germline V gene lookup returns CDR1 LNHDA and CDR2 SQIVND (reference sequence). Trimming at V came to 10 bases and at J to 5 bases, leaving 11 bases not matched to a gene. The CDR3 length is 14 residues. Here the CDR3 reads CATKMGQGGTEAFF. The CDR3 DNA follows: TGTGCCACAAAAATGGGACAGGGAGGGACTGAAGCTTTCTTT.

V gene TRBV4-1 combines with J gene TRBJ1-1, with D perhaps TRBD1 (6 bases). The V gene's germline CDR1 is MGHRA and CDR2 YSYEKL. Trimming took 0 bases from V and 0 from J, leaving 8 bases between them. This CDR3 is built from 15 residues. The CDR3 DNA reads TGCGCCAGCAGCCAAGAAACAGGGCTGAACACTGAAGCTTTCTTT. This translates into CASSQETGLNTEAFF.

The chain joins TRBV4-2 to TRBJ2-7; TRBD2 aligns across 13 bases. J gave up 7 bases and V 3 bases, and 6 bases lay outside the gene matches. Germline V gene sequence: CDR1 LGHNA, CDR2 YNFKEQ. The CDR3 runs to 15 residues. CDR3 protein: CASSQGLAGSEEQYV. The CDR3 DNA is TGTGCCAGCAGCCAGGGACTAGCGGGGAGTGAGGAGCAGTACGTC.

The chain recombines TRBV18 with TRBJ1-5; possible D gene TRBD1, 5 bases. This CDR3 spans 14 amino acids. With 6 bases removed from V and 6 bases from J, the gap between germline ends came to 15 bases. CDR1 and CDR2 (germline): KGHSH, LQKENI. The CDR3 sequence is CASSPGPGGQPQHF. DNA of the CDR3: TGTGCCAGCTCCCCCGGCCCGGGGGGTCAGCCCCAGCATTTT.

The chain joins TRBV5-1 to TRBJ2-1; TRBD1 matches at 8 bases. Germline V gene lookup returns CDR1 SGHRS and CDR2 YFSETQ. CDR3 length equals 15 residues. V dropped 3 bases and J dropped 5; count of bases not matched to a gene: 7. The CDR3 sequence is CASSSRGQRDNEQFF. As DNA, the CDR3 is TGCGCCAGCAGCTCCAGGGGGCAAAGGGACAATGAGCAGTTCTTC.

This clone was counted only a few times. The chain links TRBV4-1 to TRBJ2-2, with D unresolved. The CDR3 loop spans 12 amino acids. Trimming took 3 bases from V and 7 from J, leaving 6 bases between them. The V gene's germline CDR1 is MGHRA and CDR2 YSYEKL. The chain's CDR3 is CASSHPVGELFF. In DNA form, the CDR3 reads TGCGCCAGCAGCCACCCGGTCGGGGAGCTGTTTTTT.

The chain uses TRBV19 and TRBJ1-2; 8 bases agree with TRBD1. V dropped 5 bases and J dropped 8; count of bases not matched to a gene: 4. This CDR3 has 12 residues. Germline CDR1 is LNHDA and CDR2 is SQIVND (reference sequence). The CDR3 is CASSGRQGGYTF. The CDR3 DNA reads TGTGCCAGTAGTGGGAGACAGGGGGGCTACACCTTC.

V gene TRBV5-6 combines with J gene TRBJ2-1; 10 nucleotides agree with TRBD2. CDR1 SGHDT and CDR2 YYEEEE come from the germline V gene. J was trimmed by 8 bases and V by 2 bases; bases with no gene match: 10. This CDR3 has 16 residues. CDR3 bases: TGTGCCAGCAGCTTAACCGGGACTAGCGCAGGGGATGAGCAGTTCTTC. Translation: CASSLTGTSAGDEQFF.

This clone was recorded once. This chain links TRBV6-5 with TRBJ2-1; 8 bases match TRBD1. The germline V gene encodes CDR1 MNHEY and CDR2 SVGAGI. J gave up 15 bases and V 4 bases, and 5 bases lay outside the gene matches. The CDR3 sequence is 11 residues long. The CDR3 bases are TGTGCCAGCAGTTCGGACAGGGTCCGGTTCTTC. It specifies CASSSDRVRFF.

The V call is TRBV2, the J call TRBJ2-7; the match to TRBD1 covers 7 bases. This CDR3 is built from 13 residues. Germline CDR1 and CDR2: SNHLY and FYNNEI. Trimming took 4 bases from V and 6 from J; bases not matched to a gene: 6. CDR3 coding DNA: TGTGCCAGCAGTGTACAGACAGGGTTCGAGCAGTACGTC. It codes for CASSVQTGFEQYV.

The chain recombines TRBV27 with TRBJ1-2, with D uncertain. The V end was cut by 0 bases, the J end by 1 base, with 6 bases between. The CDR3 consists of 14 residues. Germline CDR1 and CDR2: MNHEY and SMNVEV (reference sequence). Written as DNA, the CDR3 is TGTGCCAGCAGTTTATCAAGCATTAACTATGGCTACACCTTC. Protein product: CASSLSSINYGYTF.

This chain joins TRBV6-5 and TRBJ2-3; 7 positions match TRBD1. V trimming: 5 bases; J trimming: 7 bases; junction bases outside the gene matches: 9. The CDR3 runs 14 residues. The germline CDR1 and CDR2 sequences are MNHEY and SVGAGI. CDR3 loop: CASSPGGSENTQYF. CDR3 DNA sequence: TGTGCCAGCAGTCCAGGGGGTAGCGAAAATACGCAGTATTTT.

J is TRBJ1-2 and V is TRBV19, with a possible D match to TRBD1 (5 bases). Germline V gives CDR1 LNHDA, CDR2 SQIVND (reference sequence). This CDR3 is 15 amino acids long. V lost 7 bases, J lost 0 bases, and 15 bases lay in between. The CDR3 protein is CASIITGASNYGYTF. CDR3 bases: TGTGCCAGTATTATCACAGGAGCCTCTAACTATGGCTACACCTTC.

This chain links TRBV2 with TRBJ2-2; D is unclear. V was cut by 7 bases and J by 0 bases, with 12 bases left in between. The CDR3 has 15 residues. Germline loops: CDR1 SNHLY, CDR2 FYNNEI. Written as DNA, the CDR3 is TGTGCCAGCACCCAACTTCGAGCGAACACCGGGGAGCTGTTTTTT. As protein: CASTQLRANTGELFF. Combining the CDR3 with reference TRBV2 and TRBJ2-2 gives the whole variable domain EPEVTQTPSHQVTQMGQEVILRCVPISNHLYFYWYRQILGQKVEFLVSFYNNEISEKSEIFDDQFSVERPDGSNFTLKIRSTKLEDSAMYFCASTQLRANTGELFFGEGSRLTVL.

The chain recombines TRBV7-8 with TRBJ1-4, with D perhaps TRBD1 (5 bases). The germline V gene encodes CDR1 SGHVS and CDR2 FQNEAQ. The ends were cut back, 5 bases at V and 1 base at J, with 8 bases in the middle. This CDR3 is built from 14 residues. CDR3 residues: CASSLQGTNEKLFF. CDR3 DNA: TGTGCCAGCAGCCTCCAGGGAACTAATGAAAAACTGTTTTTT. The entire variable domain, with the rest obtained from reference TRBV7-8 and TRBJ1-4, is as follows: GAGVSQSPRYKVAKRGQDVALRCDPISGHVSLFWYQQALGQGPEFLTYFQNEAQLDKSGLPSDRFFAERPEGSVSTLKIQRTQQEDSAVYLCASSLQGTNEKLFFGSGTQLSVL.

The chain joins TRBV5-1 to TRBJ1-1; D possibly corresponds to TRBD1 (6 bases). The germline V and J ends were trimmed by 5 bases and 2 bases, with 16 bases remaining between them. The V gene's germline CDR1 is SGHRS and CDR2 YFSETQ. The CDR3 extends over 15 amino acids. The CDR3 loop is CASRPTGTLNTEAFF. CDR3 bases: TGCGCCAGCAGGCCCACCGGGACACTTAACACTGAAGCTTTCTTT.

The gene calls are TRBV28 and TRBJ1-2; 8 nucleotides match TRBD1. Per germline, CDR1 MDHEN and CDR2 SYDVKM. V was pared by 5 bases and J by 1 base, with 15 bases of the junction left unmatched. This CDR3 is 18 amino acids long. The CDR3 loop is CASSPPVGQGAGNYGYTF. In nucleotides, the CDR3 is TGTGCCAGCAGTCCACCCGTCGGGCAGGGGGCGGGTAACTATGGCTACACCTTC.